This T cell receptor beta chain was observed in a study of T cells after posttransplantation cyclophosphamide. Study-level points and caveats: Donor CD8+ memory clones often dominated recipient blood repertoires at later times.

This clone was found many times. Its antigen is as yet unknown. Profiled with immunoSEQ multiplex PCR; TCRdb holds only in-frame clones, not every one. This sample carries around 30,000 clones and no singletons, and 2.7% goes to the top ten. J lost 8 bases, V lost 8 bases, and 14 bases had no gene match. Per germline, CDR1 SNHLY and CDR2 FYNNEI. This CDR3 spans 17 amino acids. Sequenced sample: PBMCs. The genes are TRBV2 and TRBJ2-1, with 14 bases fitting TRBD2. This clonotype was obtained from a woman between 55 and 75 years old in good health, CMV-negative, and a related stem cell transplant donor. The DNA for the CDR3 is TGTGCCAGCCATTCTAGGACTAGCGGGGGGTGGGGCCATGAGCAGTTCTTC. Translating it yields CASHSRTSGGWGHEQFF. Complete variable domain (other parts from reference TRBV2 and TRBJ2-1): EPEVTQTPSHQVTQMGQEVILRCVPISNHLYFYWYRQILGQKVEFLVSFYNNEISEKSEIFDDQFSVERPDGSNFTLKIRSTKLEDSAMYFCASHSRTSGGWGHEQFFGPGTRLTVL.